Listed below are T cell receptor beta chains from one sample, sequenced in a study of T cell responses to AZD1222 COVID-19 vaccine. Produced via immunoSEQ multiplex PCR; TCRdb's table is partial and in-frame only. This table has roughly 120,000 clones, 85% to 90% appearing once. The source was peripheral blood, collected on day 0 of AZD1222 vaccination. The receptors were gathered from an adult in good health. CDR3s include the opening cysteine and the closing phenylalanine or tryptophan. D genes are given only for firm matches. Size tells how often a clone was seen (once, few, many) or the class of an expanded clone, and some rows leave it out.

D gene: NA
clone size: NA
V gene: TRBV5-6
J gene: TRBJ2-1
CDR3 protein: CASSLARLAYNEQFF
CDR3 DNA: TGTGCCAGCAGCTTGGCGAGACTGGCTTACAATGAGCAGTTCTTC

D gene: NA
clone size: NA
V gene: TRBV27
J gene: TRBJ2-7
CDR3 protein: CASSLSWPSRTYEQYF
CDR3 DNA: TGTGCCAGCAGTTTATCGTGGCCCTCCCGCACCTACGAGCAGTACTTC

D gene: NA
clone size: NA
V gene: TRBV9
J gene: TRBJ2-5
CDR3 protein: CASSVLGGQETQYF
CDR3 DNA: TGTGCCAGCAGCGTACTCGGGGGCCAAGAGACCCAGTACTTC

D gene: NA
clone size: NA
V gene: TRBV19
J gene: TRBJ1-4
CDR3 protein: CASSRLAGVDEKLFF
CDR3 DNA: TGTGCCAGTAGTAGGCTCGCGGGAGTGGATGAAAAACTGTTTTTT

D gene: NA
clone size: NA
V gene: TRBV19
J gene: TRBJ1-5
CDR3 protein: CASRSPGRGFQPQHF
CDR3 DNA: TGTGCCAGTAGATCCCCTGGGAGAGGGTTTCAGCCCCAGCATTTT

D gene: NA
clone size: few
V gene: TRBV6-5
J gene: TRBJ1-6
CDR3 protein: CASSYYNNSPLHF
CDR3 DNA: TGTGCCAGCAGTTACTACAATAATTCACCCCTCCACTTT

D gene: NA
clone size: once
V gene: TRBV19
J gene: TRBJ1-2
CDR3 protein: CASSGGGTLYGYTF
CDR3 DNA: TGTGCCAGTAGTGGGGGAGGGACACTTTATGGCTACACCTTC

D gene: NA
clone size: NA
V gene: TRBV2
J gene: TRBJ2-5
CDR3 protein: CASVDSDLKETQYF
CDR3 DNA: TGTGCCAGCGTAGACAGCGATTTGAAAGAGACCCAGTACTTC

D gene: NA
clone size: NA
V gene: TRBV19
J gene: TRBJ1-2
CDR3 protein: CAIWEGDGYTF
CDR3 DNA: TGTGCCATCTGGGAGGGGGATGGCTACACCTTC

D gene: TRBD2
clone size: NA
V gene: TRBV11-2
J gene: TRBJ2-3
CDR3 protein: CASSLAVAGTWDTQYF
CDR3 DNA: TGTGCCAGCAGCTTAGCGGTAGCGGGGACTTGGGATACGCAGTATTTT

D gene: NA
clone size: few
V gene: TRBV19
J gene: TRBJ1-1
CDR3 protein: CASSIITGQANTEAFF
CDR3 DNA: TGTGCCAGTAGTATAATAACTGGACAAGCGAACACTGAAGCTTTCTTT

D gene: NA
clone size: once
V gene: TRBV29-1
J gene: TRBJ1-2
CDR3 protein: CSVKLHGSRGYTF
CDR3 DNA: TGCAGCGTTAAACTACACGGTTCAAGAGGCTACACCTTC

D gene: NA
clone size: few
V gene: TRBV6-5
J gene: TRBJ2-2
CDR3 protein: CASRTTYFGELFF
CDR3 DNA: TGTGCCAGCAGAACAACTTACTTCGGGGAGCTGTTTTTT

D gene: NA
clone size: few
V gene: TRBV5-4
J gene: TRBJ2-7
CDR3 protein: CASSRSEVNEQYF
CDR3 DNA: TGTGCCAGCAGCAGAAGTGAAGTCAACGAGCAGTACTTC

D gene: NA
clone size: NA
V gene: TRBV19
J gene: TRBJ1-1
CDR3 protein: CASSIGVQRAYEAFF
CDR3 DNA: TGTGCCAGTAGTATTGGCGTCCAGAGAGCCTATGAAGCTTTCTTT

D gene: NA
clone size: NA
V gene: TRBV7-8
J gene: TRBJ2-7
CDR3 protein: CASTPRSSYEQYF
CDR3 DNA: TGTGCCAGCACCCCACGTAGCTCCTACGAGCAGTACTTC

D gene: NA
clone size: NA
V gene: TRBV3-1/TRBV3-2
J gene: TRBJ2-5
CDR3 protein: CASSQEPPVRAGAQETQYF
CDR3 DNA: TGTGCCAGCAGCCAAGAACCCCCCGTTCGGGCGGGGGCACAAGAGACCCAGTACTTC

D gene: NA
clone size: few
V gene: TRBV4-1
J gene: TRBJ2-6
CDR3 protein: CASSPQGRISGANVLTF
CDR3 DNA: TGCGCCAGCAGCCCCCAAGGACGGATCTCTGGGGCCAACGTCCTGACTTTC

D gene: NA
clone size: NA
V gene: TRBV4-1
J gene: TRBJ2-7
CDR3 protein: CASSQAGRMTSSYEQYF
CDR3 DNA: TGCGCCAGCAGCCAAGCTGGGCGGATGACGTCCTCCTACGAGCAGTACTTC

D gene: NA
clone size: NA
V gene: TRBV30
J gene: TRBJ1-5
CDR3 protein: CAWSGSLSNQPQHF
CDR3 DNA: TGTGCCTGGAGTGGCTCGTTAAGCAATCAGCCCCAGCATTTT

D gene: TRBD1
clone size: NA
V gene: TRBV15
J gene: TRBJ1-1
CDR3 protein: CATSRDTTGEAFF
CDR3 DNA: TGTGCCACCAGCAGAGATACGACAGGGGAAGCTTTCTTT

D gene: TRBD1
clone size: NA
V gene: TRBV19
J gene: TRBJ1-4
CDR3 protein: CASSDQGGLNEKLFF
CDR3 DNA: TGTGCCAGTAGTGACCAGGGGGGCCTAAATGAAAAACTGTTTTTT

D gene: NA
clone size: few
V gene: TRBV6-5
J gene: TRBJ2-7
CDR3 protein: CASTAGDRPSLYF
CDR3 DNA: TGTGCCAGCACTGCGGGGGACAGACCGTCTCTGTACTTC

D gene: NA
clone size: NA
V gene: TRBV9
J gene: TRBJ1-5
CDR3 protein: CASSVAGGVNQPQHF
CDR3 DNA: TGTGCCAGCAGCGTAGCGGGGGGGGTCAATCAGCCCCAGCATTTT

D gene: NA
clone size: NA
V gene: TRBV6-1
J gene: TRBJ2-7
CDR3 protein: CASSESQSASKYF
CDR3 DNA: TGTGCCAGCAGTGAATCTCAATCGGCCAGCAAGTACTTC

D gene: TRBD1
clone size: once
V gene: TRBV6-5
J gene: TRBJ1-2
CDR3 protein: CASSPWDRGGYTF
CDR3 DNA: TGTGCCAGCAGTCCTTGGGACAGGGGAGGCTACACCTTC

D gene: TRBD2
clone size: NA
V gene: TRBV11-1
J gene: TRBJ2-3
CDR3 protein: CASSQGTSGVADTQYF
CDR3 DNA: TGTGCCAGCAGCCAAGGGACTAGCGGGGTCGCAGATACGCAGTATTTT

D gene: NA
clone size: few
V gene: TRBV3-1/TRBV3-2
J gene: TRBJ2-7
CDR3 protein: CASSLRTATRNEQYF
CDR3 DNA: TGTGCCAGCAGCTTACGGACAGCTACAAGAAACGAGCAGTACTTC

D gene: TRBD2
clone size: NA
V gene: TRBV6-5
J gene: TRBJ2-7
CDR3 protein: CASRPTSGISYEQYF
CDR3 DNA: TGTGCCAGCAGGCCGACTAGCGGAATATCCTACGAGCAGTACTTC

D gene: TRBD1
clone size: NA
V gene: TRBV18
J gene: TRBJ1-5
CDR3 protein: CASSPPGTGGQPQHF
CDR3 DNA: TGTGCCAGCTCACCGCCGGGGACAGGGGGTCAGCCCCAGCATTTT

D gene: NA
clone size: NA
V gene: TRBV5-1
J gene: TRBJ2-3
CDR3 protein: CASSLDPGSTDTQYF
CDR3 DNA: TGCGCCAGCAGCTTGGACCCGGGAAGCACAGATACGCAGTATTTT

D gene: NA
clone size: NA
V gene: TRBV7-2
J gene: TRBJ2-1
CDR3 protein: CASSLDPRGTHNEQFF
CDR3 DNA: TGTGCCAGCAGCTTAGACCCCCGGGGGACGCACAATGAGCAGTTCTTC

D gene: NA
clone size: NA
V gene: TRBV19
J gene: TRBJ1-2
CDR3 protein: CATTGRPPSNYGYTF
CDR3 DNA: TGTGCCACCACCGGACGGCCGCCCTCTAACTATGGCTACACCTTC

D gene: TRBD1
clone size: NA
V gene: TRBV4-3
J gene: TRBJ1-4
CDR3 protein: CASSQGRWTGGEEKLFF
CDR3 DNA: TGCGCCAGCAGCCAAGGTAGATGGACAGGGGGCGAGGAAAAACTGTTTTTT

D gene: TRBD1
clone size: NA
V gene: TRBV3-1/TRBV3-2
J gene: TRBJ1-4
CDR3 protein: CASSRQGEEEKLFF
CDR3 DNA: TGTGCCAGCAGTAGACAGGGGGAGGAAGAAAAACTGTTTTTT

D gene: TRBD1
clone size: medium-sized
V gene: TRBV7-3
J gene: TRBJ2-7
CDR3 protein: CASSPGGTYEQYF
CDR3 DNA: TGTGCCAGCAGTCCAGGGGGCACCTACGAGCAGTACTTC

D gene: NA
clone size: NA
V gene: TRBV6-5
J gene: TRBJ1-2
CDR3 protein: CASSSRTDNYGYTF
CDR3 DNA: TGTGCCAGCAGTTCTCGGACGGATAACTATGGCTACACCTTC

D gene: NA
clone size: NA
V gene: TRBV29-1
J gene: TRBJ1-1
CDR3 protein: CSATGNTEAFF
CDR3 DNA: TGCAGCGCCACGGGGAACACTGAAGCTTTCTTT

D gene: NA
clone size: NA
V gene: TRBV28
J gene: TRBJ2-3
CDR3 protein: CASSDTWTSADTQYF
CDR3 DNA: TGTGCCAGCAGCGATACCTGGACTTCTGCAGATACGCAGTATTTT

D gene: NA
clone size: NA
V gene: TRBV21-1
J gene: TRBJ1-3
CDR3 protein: CASIRDRSSSGNTIYF
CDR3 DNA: TGTGCCAGCATCAGGGACAGGTCCTCCTCTGGAAACACCATATATTTT

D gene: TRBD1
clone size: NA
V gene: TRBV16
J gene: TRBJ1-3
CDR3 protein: CASSQLGQGASGNTIYF
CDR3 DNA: TGTGCCAGCAGCCAATTGGGACAGGGTGCCTCTGGAAACACCATATATTTT

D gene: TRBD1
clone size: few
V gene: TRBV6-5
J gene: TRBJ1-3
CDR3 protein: CASVPWEGAGNTIYF
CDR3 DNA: TGTGCCAGCGTCCCCTGGGAGGGGGCGGGAAACACCATATATTTT

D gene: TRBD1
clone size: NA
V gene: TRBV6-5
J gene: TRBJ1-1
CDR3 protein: CASRIRDSYTEAFF
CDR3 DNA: TGTGCCAGCAGGATACGGGACAGCTACACTGAAGCTTTCTTT

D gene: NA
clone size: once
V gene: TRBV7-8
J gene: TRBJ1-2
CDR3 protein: CASSSSVGQNYGYTF
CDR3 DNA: TGTGCCAGCAGCTCGTCCGTCGGACAGAACTATGGCTACACCTTC

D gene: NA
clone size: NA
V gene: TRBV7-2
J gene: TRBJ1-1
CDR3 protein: CASSRDGNTEAFF
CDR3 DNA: TGTGCCAGCAGCCGTGACGGAAACACTGAAGCTTTCTTT

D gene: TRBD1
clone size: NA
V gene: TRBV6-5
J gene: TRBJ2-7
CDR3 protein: CASDRGFGEQYF
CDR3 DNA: TGTGCCAGCGACAGGGGCTTTGGGGAGCAGTACTTC

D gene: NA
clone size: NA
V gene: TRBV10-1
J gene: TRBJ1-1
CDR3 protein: CASRRTRGTEAFF
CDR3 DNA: TGCGCCAGCAGGAGGACCCGCGGCACTGAAGCTTTCTTT

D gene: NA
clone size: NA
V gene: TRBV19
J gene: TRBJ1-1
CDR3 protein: CASRGAWAVNTEAFF
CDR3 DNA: TGTGCCAGTAGGGGGGCATGGGCAGTGAACACTGAAGCTTTCTTT

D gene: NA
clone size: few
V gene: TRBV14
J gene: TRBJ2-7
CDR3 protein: CASSPRAASGGEQYF
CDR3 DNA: TGTGCCAGCAGCCCGCGGGCGGCTTCCGGGGGCGAGCAGTACTTC

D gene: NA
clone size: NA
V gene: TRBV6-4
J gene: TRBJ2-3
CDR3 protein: CASSVQGPTDTQYF
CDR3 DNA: TGTGCCAGCAGTGTACAGGGCCCCACAGATACGCAGTATTTT

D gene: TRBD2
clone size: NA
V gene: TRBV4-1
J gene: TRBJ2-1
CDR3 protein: CASSQAASGGASSEQFF
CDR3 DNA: TGCGCCAGCAGCCAAGCGGCTAGCGGGGGGGCATCGAGTGAGCAGTTCTTC

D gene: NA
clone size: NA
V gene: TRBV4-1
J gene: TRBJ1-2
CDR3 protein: CASSQDPQSGAPYGYTF
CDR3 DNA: TGCGCCAGCAGCCAAGATCCCCAGTCGGGGGCTCCCTATGGCTACACCTTC

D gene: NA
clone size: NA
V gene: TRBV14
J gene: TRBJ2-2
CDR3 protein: CASSRTPNTGELFF
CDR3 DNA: TGTGCCAGCAGCCGGACACCGAACACCGGGGAGCTGTTTTTT

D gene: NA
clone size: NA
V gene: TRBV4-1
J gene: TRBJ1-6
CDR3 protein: CASSPGANSPLHF
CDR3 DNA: TGCGCCAGCAGCCCAGGGGCTAATTCACCCCTCCACTTT

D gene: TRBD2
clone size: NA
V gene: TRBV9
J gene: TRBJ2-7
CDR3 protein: CASSVGGSSGEYEQYF
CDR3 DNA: TGTGCCAGCAGCGTAGGGGGGTCTAGCGGGGAGTACGAGCAGTACTTC

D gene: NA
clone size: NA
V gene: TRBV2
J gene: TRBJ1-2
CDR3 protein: CASSEPQDHYGYTF
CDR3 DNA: TGTGCCAGCAGTGAACCCCAAGATCACTATGGCTACACCTTC

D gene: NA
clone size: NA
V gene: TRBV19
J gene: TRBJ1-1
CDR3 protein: CASSMGRLIEAFF
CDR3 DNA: TGTGCCAGTAGTATGGGCAGATTAATTGAAGCTTTCTTT